The next 11 T cell receptor beta chains were all read from a single sample in a study of blood T cells in healthy people across ages. A second PCR, run for about 7 to 11 cycles, used a sample-barcoded 5' primer plus a J-beta primer mix. TCRdb itself ran the 5' RACE reads through MiXCR, one entry per CDR3 protein. The sample contains about 1 million distinct CDR3 sequences, 45% of which appear only once. The sample comprised blood. The receptors were sampled from a woman aged 60-70 years in good health.

This chain joins TRBV6-6 and TRBJ2-1, with TRBD2 matching over 8 bases. The CDR3 spans 17 residues. V lost 5 bases, J lost 6 bases, and 15 bases stayed unmatched. Germline V gene lookup returns CDR1 MNHNY and CDR2 SVGAGI (reference sequence). CDR3 amino acids: CASSKNLLAEKFNEQFF. In DNA form, the CDR3 reads TGTGCCAGCAGTAAGAATCTACTAGCGGAGAAATTCAATGAGCAGTTCTTC.

The chain is built from TRBV7-3 and TRBJ2-7; 10 bases agree with TRBD2. Per germline, CDR1 SGHTA and CDR2 FQGTGA. V shed 4 bases, J shed 7 bases, and the junction held 13 bases outside the gene matches. The CDR3 runs to 16 residues. CDR3: CASSSTGAGGYNEQYF. The CDR3 region has the DNA TGTGCCAGCAGCTCTACTGGAGCGGGAGGGTACAATGAGCAGTACTTC.

The chain uses TRBV6-6 and TRBJ2-4; either TRBD1 or TRBD2 may fit D (8 bases each). Near its end, the DNA agrees better with TRBJ2-5, so the J call may be wrong. Germline V gene data show CDR1 as MNHNY and CDR2 as SVGAGI (reference sequence). The length of the CDR3 is 14 residues. The DNA of the CDR3 is TGTGCCAGCAGTGGCGGGAGGACAGGGGAGACCCAGTACTTC. This gives the protein CASSGGRTGETQYF.

This clonotype has a handful of counts. The chain employs TRBV7-9 and TRBJ2-3; D call uncertain. This CDR3 spans 13 amino acids. Trimming removed 5 bases at V and 0 bases at J, with 6 bases between. Germline CDR1 and CDR2: SEHNR and FQNEAQ (reference sequence). The DNA of the CDR3 is TGTGCCAGCAGCCGCATTAGCACAGATACGCAGTATTTT. Its translation: CASSRISTDTQYF.

This clonotype turned up a few times. This rearrangement joins TRBV11-2 to TRBJ2-7; D is undetermined. Germline V gives CDR1 SGHAT, CDR2 FQNNGV. V gave up 5 bases and J gave up 1 base, with 9 bases separating them. This CDR3 comprises 13 residues. CDR3 in amino acids: CASSVVRSYEQYF. In DNA form, the CDR3 reads TGTGCCAGCAGCGTAGTCAGGTCCTACGAGCAGTACTTC. The full variable domain, completed using reference TRBV11-2 and TRBJ2-7, is EAGVAQSPRYKIIEKRQSVAFWCNPISGHATLYWYQQILGQGPKLLIQFQNNGVVDDSQLPKDRFSAERLKGVDSTLKIQPAKLEDSAVYLCASSVVRSYEQYFGPGTRLTVT.

The V and J genes are TRBV2 and TRBJ2-2; possibly TRBD1 for D (6 bases). CDR1 is SNHLY and CDR2 is FYNNEI in the germline V gene. The CDR3 consists of 14 residues. V gave up 6 bases and J gave up 7 bases, with 15 bases separating them. The DNA of the CDR3 is TGTGCCAGCAGATTTGGGACATCAAACGGGGAGCTGTTTTTT. Its protein product is CASRFGTSNGELFF.

V usage is TRBV5-1 and J usage is TRBJ2-7, with 7 nucleotides matching TRBD1. The germline V gene encodes CDR1 SGHRS and CDR2 YFSETQ. V shed 6 bases, J shed 0 bases, and the junction held 3 bases outside the gene matches. The CDR3 is 13 residues long. The CDR3 DNA follows: TGCGCCAGCAACCGGGACAGCTCCTACGAGCAGTACTTC. Protein sequence: CASNRDSSYEQYF. The variable domain in full, completed from reference TRBV5-1 and TRBJ2-7, reads KAGVTQTPRYLIKTRGQQVTLSCSPISGHRSVSWYQQTPGQGLQFLFEYFSETQRNKGNFPGRFSGRQFSNSRSEMNVSTLELGDSALYLCASNRDSSYEQYFGPGTRLTVT.

The rearrangement uses TRBV9 and TRBJ1-1; TRBD1 is a possible D gene (5 bases). This CDR3 is 12 amino acids long. V dropped 9 bases and J dropped 2 bases, with 11 bases sitting between them. From germline, CDR1 is SGDLS and CDR2 YYNGEE. The CDR3 loop reads CATREVNTEAFF. CDR3 coding DNA: TGTGCCACCAGGGAAGTCAACACTGAAGCTTTCTTT.

The chain employs TRBV30 and TRBJ1-1; weak D call: TRBD1 (6 bases). Germline CDR1 and CDR2: GTSNPN and SVGIG (reference sequence). The CDR3 totals 13 residues. Between the trimmed V and J ends, which lost 2 bases and 7 bases, there was a span of 14 bases. The CDR3 is CAWSPTGRSEAFF. CDR3 in DNA: TGTGCCTGGAGTCCAACAGGGAGGAGTGAAGCTTTCTTT.

This chain connects TRBV21-1 to TRBJ2-5; the DNA was not used to check the table's D call, TRBD1. TRBV21-1 is tagged as a pseudogene. There are 17 residues in the CDR3. CDR3 nucleotide sequence: TGTGCCAGCAGCAAAGCCAGGAGGGACAGGGTCCAAGAGACCCAGTACTTC. The encoded protein is CASSKARRDRVQETQYF.

This clonotype was picked up a small number of times. The chain combines TRBV2 with TRBJ2-3; D ambiguous. V gave up 6 bases and J gave up 3 bases, with 10 bases separating them. From germline, CDR1 is SNHLY and CDR2 FYNNEI. This CDR3 is built from 13 residues. CDR3 bases: TGTGCCAGCAGACGGGCAGAAACAGATACGCAGTATTTT. This translates into CASRRAETDTQYF. Combining the CDR3 with reference TRBV2 and TRBJ2-3 gives the whole variable domain EPEVTQTPSHQVTQMGQEVILRCVPISNHLYFYWYRQILGQKVEFLVSFYNNEISEKSEIFDDQFSVERPDGSNFTLKIRSTKLEDSAMYFCASRRAETDTQYFGPGTRLTVL.